This T cell receptor beta chain was identified during a study of CD8 T cells in ankylosing spondylitis (dated by TCRdb to 2016 to 2017). The study in broad terms: T cell receptor beta repertoires were profiled in healthy donors and ankylosing spondylitis patients so that disease-linked TCR variants could be found. The whole study cohort included 85 to 120 healthy donors and 20 to 25 ankylosing spondylitis patients. Peripheral blood was sampled, and synovial fluid was also collected from ankylosing spondylitis patients.

Broader findings and caveats from the paper: The disease-linked clones were reported to be significantly enriched in matched synovial fluid samples from ankylosing spondylitis patients. In peripheral blood, the disease-linked clones were found at relatively low frequencies and had a CD8+ phenotype. A TCR beta motif of several highly homologous amino acid variants appeared characteristic of blood from ankylosing spondylitis patients. Some of the motif variants had been reported before in the synovial fluid and blood of reactive arthritis patients, a finding that suggests common disease-initiation mechanisms.

This clonotype was counted at least ten times. Its binding antigen is unknown. Base quality data are lacking; no much larger clone is found one base away. The cysteine opens and the phenylalanine closes a CDR3 of 16 amino acids. Kept here is only the CDR3 DNA, which spans 48 bases and is read in frame from base 1. The germline V gene gives CDR1 as SGHTA and CDR2 as FQGNSA. The V and J ends are trimmed by 0 bases and 4 bases, leaving 15 bases between them. For sequencing, an Illumina HiSeq 2500 was employed. Quantitative 5'-RACE with molecular barcodes was the method used to prepare the TCR beta libraries. The authors' analysis ran thus. A new computational method based on a probabilistic model of VDJ rearrangement was used to identify disease-linked TCR variants. TCRdb itself trimmed the public reads at Q25 with fastp, ran MiXCR and retained productive beta chains. Each CDR3 protein appears once, grouped with its most common genes and DNA. The authors' filters were not applied to this entry. The sample yields about 510,000 distinct CDR3 sequences; about 5% were counted once. The top ten clonotypes cover 3.5% of the sample.

Recombination connected TRBV7-2 to TRBJ1-2; the D region possibly corresponds to TRBD1 (5 bases align). The sample comprised blood, either unsorted or a sorted T cell fraction (not recorded which). This receptor was identified in a male donor with ankylosing spondylitis. The nucleotides are TGTGCCAGCAGCTTAGCATGGGGACCCAATTCCTATGGCTACACCTTC. This codes for CASSLAWGPNSYGYTF.